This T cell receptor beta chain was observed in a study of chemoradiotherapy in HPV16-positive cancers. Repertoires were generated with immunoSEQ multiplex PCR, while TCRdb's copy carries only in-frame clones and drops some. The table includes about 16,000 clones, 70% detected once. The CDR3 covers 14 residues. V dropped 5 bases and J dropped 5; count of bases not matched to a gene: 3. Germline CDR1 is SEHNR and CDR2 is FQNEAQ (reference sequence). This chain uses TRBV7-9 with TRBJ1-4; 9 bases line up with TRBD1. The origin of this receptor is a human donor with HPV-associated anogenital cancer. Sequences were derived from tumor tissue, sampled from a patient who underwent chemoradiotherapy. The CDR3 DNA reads TGTGCCAGCAGCAGCGGGACAGGGAATGAAAAACTGTTTTTT. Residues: CASSSGTGNEKLFF.